The TCR beta chain described here comes from a study of T cells after posttransplantation cyclophosphamide. Study-wide points: Tissue-infiltrating T cells from skin or gut overlapped little with blood T cells. Later blood repertoires were often dominated by clones from the donor CD8+ memory compartment. After PTCy, TRB diversity resembled that of CNI/methotrexate controls.

As regards this clone: Its antigen is as yet unknown.

Busulfan-fludarabine conditioning, marrow transplant, and cyclophosphamide on days +3 and +4 were administered. Some clones are missing from TCRdb's copy, which holds only in-frame ones; the method was immunoSEQ multiplex PCR. The sample has about 6,500 clones; about 80% are singletons. The origin of this receptor is a female patient aged 50-65 years who received an allogeneic stem cell transplant from a related donor, was CMV-positive, and had no GVHD. Some T cells may trace back to the graft donor. The sequenced sample was CD8+ T cells sorted from PBMCs, obtained approximately 1,300 days after allogeneic stem cell transplant with posttransplant cyclophosphamide.

The CDR3 sequence: CASSQDTSDEQYF. CDR3 sequence (DNA): TGCGCCAGCAGCCAAGATACTAGTGACGAGCAGTACTTC. The chain recombines TRBV4-1 with TRBJ2-7; maybe TRBD2 (5 bases). Germline CDR1 reads MGHRA; CDR2 reads YSYEKL. The CDR3 has 13 amino acids. The germline V and J ends were trimmed by 0 bases and 5 bases, with 8 bases remaining between them.